These 27 T cell receptor beta chains were sequenced from one sample in a study of cytomegalovirus exposure and HLA in healthy donors listed by TCRdb under 2017. Receptors were amplified or captured by the immunoSEQ multiplex PCR assay. The multiplex PCR relied on a mix of 60 forward primers for TCR Vbeta segments and 13 reverse primers for TCR Jbeta segments. Sourced from immuneACCESS, this table was stored by TCRdb with only in-frame sequences that have V and J called. A share of the clones is absent; for the studies checked, an unresolved V gene accounts for under half, and the remainder has no known explanation. The table held for this sample gives some 34,000 clones. Together, the top ten hold under 4.5% of the sample. Input material: PBMCs. These receptors originate from a man aged 35 to 55 in good health and CMV-seronegative.

This chain connects TRBV5-6 to TRBJ1-2, with a weak D call TRBD1 (6 bases). CDR1 and CDR2 (germline): SGHDT, YYEEEE. The CDR3 covers 14 residues. V shed 2 bases and J shed 4 bases, with 12 bases lying between them. The CDR3 region is CASSLRGSGYGYTF. CDR3 sequence (DNA): TGTGCCAGCAGCTTAAGGGGGAGCGGCTATGGCTACACCTTC.

The V gene is TRBV9, the J gene TRBJ2-7, with a weak D call TRBD2 (5 bases). Germline lookup yields CDR1 SGDLS and CDR2 YYNGEE. The CDR3 totals 14 residues. Trimming removed 4 bases from V and 4 bases from J, with 15 bases in between. CDR3 protein: CASSPFWEWYEQYF. DNA for the CDR3: TGTGCCAGCAGCCCTTTTTGGGAGTGGTACGAGCAGTACTTC. Complete variable domain (other parts from reference TRBV9 and TRBJ2-7): DSGVTQTPKHLITATGQRVTLRCSPRSGDLSVYWYQQSLDQGLQFLIQYYNGEERAKGNILERFSAQQFPDLHSELNLSSLELGDSALYFCASSPFWEWYEQYFGPGTRLTVT.

V gene TRBV6-6 combines with J gene TRBJ2-7, with TRBD2 identical over 7 bases. J was trimmed by 0 bases and V by 6 bases; bases with no gene match: 8. The CDR3 totals 15 residues. In germline, CDR1 is MNHNY, CDR2 SVGAGI (reference sequence). In DNA form, the CDR3 reads TGTGCCAGCAGCCCTCCGGGCGGGAGCTCCTACGAGCAGTACTTC. Protein sequence: CASSPPGGSSYEQYF.

The chain recombines TRBV7-9 with TRBJ2-7; D gene ambiguous. Germline CDR1 SEHNR, CDR2 FQNEAQ (reference sequence). The CDR3 consists of 14 residues. The V gene lost 1 base and the J gene lost 5 bases, with 12 bases spanning the gap. CDR3 coding DNA: TGTGCCAGCAGCTTAGGCTCGAGTGTCAACGAGCAGTACTTC. Translation: CASSLGSSVNEQYF.

The chain is built from TRBV5-8 and TRBJ2-1; 7 bases align to TRBD1. Germline V gene lookup returns CDR1 SGHTS and CDR2 YDEGEE. With 8 bases clipped from V and 3 bases from J, the junction kept 14 bases outside the gene matches. The CDR3 totals 16 residues. As DNA, the CDR3 is TGTGCCAGAGCCCAAGCGTCCGGGACAGTCTACAATGAGCAGTTCTTC. Amino acids: CARAQASGTVYNEQFF.

The V and J genes are TRBV11-3 and TRBJ1-1; D is ambiguous. V lost 5 bases, J lost 0 bases, and 10 bases lay in between. This CDR3 region has 14 residues. Germline CDR1 SGHNT, CDR2 YENEEA. The CDR3 DNA is TGTGCCAGCAGCCCCTTTTCAGTGAACACTGAAGCTTTCTTT. It is translated as CASSPFSVNTEAFF.

The chain has TRBV6-1 and TRBJ1-3; tentatively, D is TRBD1 (5 bases). With 2 bases removed from V and 5 bases from J, the gap between germline ends came to 7 bases. CDR1 is MNHNS, CDR2 SASEGT, per germline. This CDR3 spans 13 amino acids. The CDR3 DNA is TGTGCCAGCAGTGAACAGGGCCGAAACACCATATATTTT. As protein: CASSEQGRNTIYF.

The V gene is TRBV6-5, the J gene TRBJ2-7; D may be TRBD1 (6 bases). CDR3 length equals 12 residues. Germline V gene data show CDR1 as MNHEY and CDR2 as SVGAGI. Trimming removed 6 bases from V and 3 bases from J, with 9 bases in between. CDR3 DNA: TGTGCCAGCAGCCGGGACAACTACGAGCAGTACTTC. It translates to CASSRDNYEQYF.

This chain links TRBV28 with TRBJ1-5; D is unclear. The CDR3 is 13 amino acids. The V gene lost 6 bases and the J gene lost 7 bases, with 13 bases spanning the gap. Germline CDR1 reads MDHEN; CDR2 reads SYDVKM. The CDR3 region has the DNA TGTGCCAGCAGCTCCTACCTGCACCAGCCCCAGCATTTT. It encodes CASSSYLHQPQHF.

The chain recombines TRBV30 with TRBJ2-7; D possibly corresponds to TRBD2 (7 bases). This CDR3 is 16 amino acids long. V shed 1 base and J shed 1 base, with 17 bases lying between them. Germline V gene lookup returns CDR1 GTSNPN and CDR2 SVGIG (reference sequence). The CDR3 reads CAWSAGSGGWSYEQYF. In DNA, the CDR3 is TGTGCCTGGAGTGCAGGGTCGGGGGGCTGGTCCTACGAGCAGTACTTC.

The CDR3 DNA reads as TGTGCCACCAGCAGCGTGGGTTCAGGGGTTAACTATGGCTACACCTTC. Translation gives CATSSVGSGVNYGYTF. The genes are TRBV15 and TRBJ1-2, with D perhaps TRBD1 (6 bases). The V and J ends lost 3 bases and 1 base respectively, with 15 bases between them. CDR1 is LNHNV, CDR2 YYDKDF, per germline (reference sequence). The length of the CDR3 is 16 residues.

The V gene is TRBV30, the J gene TRBJ2-1; the match to TRBD1 covers 7 bases. This CDR3 contains 11 residues. The V and J ends lost 8 bases and 5 bases, in that order; junction bases with no gene match: 3. Germline CDR1 reads GTSNPN; CDR2 reads SVGIG (reference sequence). The CDR3 DNA is TGTGCCGGGGGACAGAACAATGAGCAGTTCTTC. This translates into CAGGQNNEQFF.

The gene calls are TRBV4-2 and TRBJ2-2, with D possibly TRBD2 on 6 matching bases. The ends were cut back, 1 base at V and 10 bases at J, with 22 bases in the middle. There are 17 residues in the CDR3. Germline CDR1 and CDR2: LGHNA and YNFKEQ. CDR3 sequence: CASSQGLIGGFDSELFF. CDR3 sequence (DNA): TGTGCCAGCAGCCAAGGATTGATTGGGGGGTTTGATTCGGAGCTGTTTTTT.

V gene TRBV7-2 combines with J gene TRBJ2-1, with 7 bases fitting TRBD1. CDR1 is SGHTA, CDR2 FQGNSA, per germline. The CDR3 runs 14 residues. With V trimmed by 8 bases and J by 8 bases, 12 bases remained unmatched. The CDR3 coding sequence is TGTGCCAGCTCCCGGGAAAGGGGGCAGGATGAGCAGTTCTTC. Residues: CASSRERGQDEQFF.

The rearrangement uses TRBV18 and TRBJ1-4; tentatively, D is TRBD1 (5 bases). The V gene's germline CDR1 is KGHSH and CDR2 LQKENI. Trimming left V 1 base short and J 3 bases short, with 12 bases between. This CDR3 has 16 amino acids. The DNA of the CDR3 is TGTGCCAGCTCACCACTTTTCGAAGGGGCTAATGAAAAACTGTTTTTT. Protein product: CASSPLFEGANEKLFF.

The rearrangement uses TRBV10-3 and TRBJ1-2, with D unresolved. CDR1 and CDR2 (germline): ENHRY, SYGVKD. V lost 0 bases, J lost 2 bases, and 10 bases lay in between. This CDR3 is built from 15 residues. The CDR3 DNA sequence: TGTGCCATCAGTGAGTCGATAGAGAGAAACTATGGCTACACCTTC. This codes for CAISESIERNYGYTF.

The rearrangement links TRBV30 to TRBJ1-1, with TRBD1 matching 7 bases. This CDR3 is 15 amino acids long. The germline V gene encodes CDR1 GTSNPN and CDR2 SVGIG (reference sequence). Trimming at V came to 0 bases and at J to 5 bases, leaving 9 bases not matched to a gene. CDR3 nucleotides: TGTGCCTGGAGTGTACTAAATCAGGGGGAGACTGAAGCTTTCTTT. Translation: CAWSVLNQGETEAFF.

This chain joins TRBV4-1 and TRBJ2-3; 10 bases agree with TRBD2. Unmatched junction bases numbered 11, after V lost 6 bases and J lost 5 bases. This CDR3 is 16 amino acids long. Per germline, CDR1 MGHRA and CDR2 YSYEKL. The CDR3 region is CASSRGSSGRRDTQYF. The CDR3 DNA reads as TGCGCCAGCAGTCGCGGGTCTAGCGGGAGAAGAGATACGCAGTATTTT.

The genes are TRBV7-2 and TRBJ2-1; 7 nucleotides align to TRBD2. The CDR3 sequence is 16 residues long. V lost 2 bases and J lost 1; bases outside the gene matches: 5. Germline V gives CDR1 SGHTA, CDR2 FQGNSA. CDR3 amino acids: CASSLRRERSYNEQFF. CDR3 nucleotides: TGTGCCAGCAGCTTACGGCGGGAGAGGTCCTACAATGAGCAGTTCTTC.

The CDR3 DNA reads as TGTGCCTGGAGTCAAACCCCCGGGACAGGGAACGCAGATACGCAGTATTTT. Its translation: CAWSQTPGTGNADTQYF. The rearrangement joins TRBV30 to TRBJ2-3, with 9 positions matching TRBD1. This CDR3 has 17 amino acids. The V gene end was trimmed by 2 bases and the J gene end by 4 bases; junction bases not matched to a gene: 13. Germline CDR1 is GTSNPN and CDR2 is SVGIG (reference sequence).

The chain combines TRBV5-5 with TRBJ2-7, with D possibly being TRBD2 (6 bases). Germline lookup yields CDR1 SGHKS and CDR2 YYEKEE (reference sequence). V lost 4 bases, J lost 0 bases, and 17 bases lay in between. This CDR3 contains 16 residues. CDR3 in amino acids: CASSPLAGRGSYEQYF. CDR3 in DNA: TGTGCCAGCAGCCCCCTGGCGGGAAGGGGCTCCTACGAGCAGTACTTC. The full variable domain, its missing parts supplied by reference TRBV5-5 and TRBJ2-7, is DAGVTQSPTHLIKTRGQQVTLRCSPISGHKSVSWYQQVLGQGPQFIFQYYEKEERGRGNFPDRFSARQFPNYSSELNVNALLLGDSALYLCASSPLAGRGSYEQYFGPGTRLTVT.

The chain couples TRBV6-4 to TRBJ1-1; D gene ambiguous. This CDR3 is built from 14 residues. Germline CDR1 is MRHNA and CDR2 is SNTAGT. V lost 0 bases to trimming and J lost 2 bases, with 7 bases between them. CDR3 in amino acids: CASSDSSGNTEAFF. The CDR3 DNA is TGTGCCAGCAGTGACTCTTCGGGAAACACTGAAGCTTTCTTT.

The chain employs TRBV29-1 and TRBJ1-1; a possible D gene is TRBD1 (6 bases). The germline V and J ends were trimmed by 7 bases and 5 bases, with 23 bases remaining between them. Germline V gene lookup returns CDR1 SQVTM and CDR2 ANQGSEA. The CDR3 covers 15 residues. The CDR3 DNA reads as TGCAGCGCCTCCCCCGGGGGGGCCACACGGACTGAAGCTTTCTTT. It encodes CSASPGGATRTEAFF. Variable domain in full (rest from reference TRBV29-1 and TRBJ1-1): SAVISQKPSRDICQRGTSLTIQCQVDSQVTMMFWYRQQPGQSLTLIATANQGSEATYESGFVIDKFPISRPNLTFSTLTVSNMSPEDSSIYLCSASPGGATRTEAFFGQGTRLTVV.

CDR3 sequence: CAWDQGLGRTGELFF. CDR3 nucleotides: TGTGCCTGGGACCAGGGACTAGGGCGCACCGGGGAGCTGTTTTTT. The chain uses TRBV30 and TRBJ2-2; 8 bases map to TRBD2. Germline trimming cut 5 bases from V and 4 bases from J; bases unmatched to any gene: 9. The CDR3 is made up of 15 amino acids. Per the germline V gene, CDR1 is GTSNPN and CDR2 is SVGIG (reference sequence).

This chain links TRBV6-5 with TRBJ2-7, with D possibly being TRBD2 (5 bases). This CDR3 comprises 14 residues. Germline V gene lookup returns CDR1 MNHEY and CDR2 SVGAGI. Between the trimmed V and J ends, which lost 2 bases and 7 bases, there was a span of 15 bases. DNA for the CDR3: TGTGCCAGCAGTTACGGGCAGGCTACTAGGGAGCAGTACTTC. This encodes CASSYGQATREQYF.

The rearrangement links TRBV5-4 to TRBJ2-5, with TRBD2 as a possible D gene (6 bases). Germline V gives CDR1 SGHNT, CDR2 YYREEE (reference sequence). The CDR3 consists of 13 residues. V dropped 4 bases and J dropped 5 bases, with 12 bases sitting between them. The chain's CDR3 is CASSESGSETQYF. The CDR3 DNA is TGTGCCAGCAGCGAAAGCGGGTCGGAGACCCAGTACTTC. Full variable domain (rest looked up from reference TRBV5-4 and TRBJ2-5): ETGVTQSPTHLIKTRGQQVTLRCSSQSGHNTVSWYQQALGQGPQFIFQYYREEENGRGNFPPRFSGLQFPNYSSELNVNALELDDSALYLCASSESGSETQYFGPGTRLLVL.

The V and J genes are TRBV30 and TRBJ1-1, with D unresolved. Germline lookup yields CDR1 GTSNPN and CDR2 SVGIG (reference sequence). The V end lost 2 bases, the J end lost 11 bases, and 18 bases lay between the germline ends. The CDR3 is 13 residues long. The CDR3 sequence is CAWSPNGPGKAFF. The CDR3 nucleotides read TGTGCCTGGAGTCCCAACGGACCCGGGAAGGCTTTCTTT.